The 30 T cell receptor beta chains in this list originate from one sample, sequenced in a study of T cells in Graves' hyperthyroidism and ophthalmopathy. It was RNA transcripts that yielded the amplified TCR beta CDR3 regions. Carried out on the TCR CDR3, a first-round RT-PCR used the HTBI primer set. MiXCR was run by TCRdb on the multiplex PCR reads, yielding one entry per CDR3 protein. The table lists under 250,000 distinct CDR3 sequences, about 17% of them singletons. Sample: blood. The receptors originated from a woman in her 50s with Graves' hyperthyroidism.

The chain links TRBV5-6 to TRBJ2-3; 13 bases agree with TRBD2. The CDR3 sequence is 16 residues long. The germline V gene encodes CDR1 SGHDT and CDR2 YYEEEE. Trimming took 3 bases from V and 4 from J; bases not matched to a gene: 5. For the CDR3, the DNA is TGTGCCAGCAGCTACAGGACTAGCGGGAGATCAGATACGCAGTATTTT. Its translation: CASSYRTSGRSDTQYF.

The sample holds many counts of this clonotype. In DNA form, the CDR3 reads TGTGCCAGCAGTCCCCCCACAGATACGCAGTATTTT. It codes for CASSPPTDTQYF. The chain joins TRBV6-2 or TRBV6-3 to TRBJ2-3; D is ambiguous. CDR1 is MNHEY and CDR2 is SVGEGT in the germline V gene. This CDR3 has 12 residues. Trimming stripped 5 bases from V and 2 bases from J, with 5 bases between.

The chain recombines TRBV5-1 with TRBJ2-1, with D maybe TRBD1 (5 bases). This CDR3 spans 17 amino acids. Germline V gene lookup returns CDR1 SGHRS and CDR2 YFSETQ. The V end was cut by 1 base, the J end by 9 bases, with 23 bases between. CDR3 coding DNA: TGCGCCAGCAGCTTGACCGTAGGGGCCGGCGGTAATCGTGAGCAGTTCTTC. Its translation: CASSLTVGAGGNREQFF.

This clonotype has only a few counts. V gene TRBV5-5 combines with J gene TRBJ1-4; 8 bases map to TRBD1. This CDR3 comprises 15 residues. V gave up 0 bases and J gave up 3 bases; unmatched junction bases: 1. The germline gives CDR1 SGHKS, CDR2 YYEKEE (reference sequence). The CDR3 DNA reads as TGTGCCAGCAGCTTGGCGGGACAGGCTAATGAAAAACTGTTTTTT. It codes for CASSLAGQANEKLFF.

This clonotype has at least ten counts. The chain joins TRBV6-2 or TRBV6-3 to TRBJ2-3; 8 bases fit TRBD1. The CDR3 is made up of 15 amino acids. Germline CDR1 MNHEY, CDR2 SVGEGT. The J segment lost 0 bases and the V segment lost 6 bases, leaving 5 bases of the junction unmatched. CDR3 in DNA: TGTGCCAGCAGCGAAGGACAGGGAAGCACAGATACGCAGTATTTT. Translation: CASSEGQGSTDTQYF.

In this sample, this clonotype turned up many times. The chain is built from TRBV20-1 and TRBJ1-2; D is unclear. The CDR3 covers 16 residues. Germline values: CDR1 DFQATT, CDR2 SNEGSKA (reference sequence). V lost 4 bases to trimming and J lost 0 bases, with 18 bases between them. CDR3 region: CSATPARRTSNYGYTF. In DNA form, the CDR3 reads TGCAGTGCTACTCCGGCTAGACGGACCTCTAACTATGGCTACACCTTC.

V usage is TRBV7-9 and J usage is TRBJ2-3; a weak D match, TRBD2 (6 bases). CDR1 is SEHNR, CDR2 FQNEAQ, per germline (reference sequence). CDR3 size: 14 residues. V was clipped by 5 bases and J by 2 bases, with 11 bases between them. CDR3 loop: CASSTRRDTDTQYF. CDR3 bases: TGTGCCAGCAGCACGCGGAGGGACACAGATACGCAGTATTTT. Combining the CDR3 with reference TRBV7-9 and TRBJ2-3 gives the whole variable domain DTGVSQNPRHKITKRGQNVTFRCDPISEHNRLYWYRQTLGQGPEFLTYFQNEAQLEKSRLLSDRFSAERPKGSFSTLEIQRTEQGDSAMYLCASSTRRDTDTQYFGPGTRLTVL.

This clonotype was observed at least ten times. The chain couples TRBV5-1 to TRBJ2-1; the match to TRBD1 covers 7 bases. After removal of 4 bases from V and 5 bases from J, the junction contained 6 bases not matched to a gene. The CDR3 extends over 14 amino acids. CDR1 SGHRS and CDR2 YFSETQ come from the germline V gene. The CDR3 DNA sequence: TGCGCCAGCAGCAGATCGGACAGGAACAATGAGCAGTTCTTC. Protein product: CASSRSDRNNEQFF.

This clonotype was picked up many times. The CDR3 DNA is TGTGCCAGCTCACCACTCGGATTAGCGGGAGAGGGTACGCAGTATTTT. Translation gives CASSPLGLAGEGTQYF. The V gene is TRBV18, the J gene TRBJ2-3, with 9 bases fitting TRBD2. The CDR3 sequence is 16 residues long. V was clipped by 1 base and J by 8 bases; unmatched bases: 10. Germline V CDR1 and CDR2: KGHSH, LQKENI.

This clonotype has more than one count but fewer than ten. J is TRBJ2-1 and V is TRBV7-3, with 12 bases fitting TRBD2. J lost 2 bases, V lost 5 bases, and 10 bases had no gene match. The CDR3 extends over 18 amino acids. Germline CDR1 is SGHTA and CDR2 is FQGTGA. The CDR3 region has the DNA TGTGCCAGCAGCCCGAAAACTAGCGGGAGGAGTCCCTACAATGAGCAGTTCTTC. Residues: CASSPKTSGRSPYNEQFF.

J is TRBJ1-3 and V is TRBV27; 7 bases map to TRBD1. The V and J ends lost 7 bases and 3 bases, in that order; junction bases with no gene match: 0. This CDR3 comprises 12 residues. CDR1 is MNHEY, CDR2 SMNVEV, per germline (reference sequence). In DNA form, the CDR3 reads TGTGCCAGCAACAGGGGTGGAAACACCATATATTTT. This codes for CASNRGGNTIYF.

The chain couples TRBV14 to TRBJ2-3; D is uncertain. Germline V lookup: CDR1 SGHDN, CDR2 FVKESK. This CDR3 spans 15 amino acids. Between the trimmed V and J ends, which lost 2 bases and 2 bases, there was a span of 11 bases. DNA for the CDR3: TGTGCCAGCAGCCAACTTTTAGTCTCCACAGATACGCAGTATTTT. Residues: CASSQLLVSTDTQYF.

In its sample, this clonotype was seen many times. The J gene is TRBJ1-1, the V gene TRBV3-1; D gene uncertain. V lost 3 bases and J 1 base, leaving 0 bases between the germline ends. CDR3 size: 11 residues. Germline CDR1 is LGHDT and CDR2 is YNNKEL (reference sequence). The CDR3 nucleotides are TGTGCCAGCAGCCAGAACACTGAAGCTTTCTTT. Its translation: CASSQNTEAFF.

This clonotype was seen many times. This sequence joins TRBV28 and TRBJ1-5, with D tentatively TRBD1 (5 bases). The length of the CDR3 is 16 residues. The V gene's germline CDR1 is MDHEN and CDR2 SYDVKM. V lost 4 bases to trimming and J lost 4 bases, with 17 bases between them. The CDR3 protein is CASSSLGRDANQPQHF. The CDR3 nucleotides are TGTGCCAGCAGTTCCCTAGGCAGGGATGCGAATCAGCCCCAGCATTTT.

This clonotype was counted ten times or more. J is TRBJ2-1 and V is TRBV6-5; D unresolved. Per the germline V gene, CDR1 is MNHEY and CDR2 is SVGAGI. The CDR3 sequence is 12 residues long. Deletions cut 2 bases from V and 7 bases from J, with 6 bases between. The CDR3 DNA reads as TGTGCCAGCAGTTACCGCCAAAATGAGCAGTTCTTC. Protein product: CASSYRQNEQFF.

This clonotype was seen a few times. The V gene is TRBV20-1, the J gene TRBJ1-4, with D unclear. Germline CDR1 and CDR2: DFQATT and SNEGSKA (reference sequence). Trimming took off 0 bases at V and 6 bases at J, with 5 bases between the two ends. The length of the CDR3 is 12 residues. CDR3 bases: TGCAGTGCTAGAGATTTGGATGAAAAACTGTTTTTT. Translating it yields CSARDLDEKLFF.

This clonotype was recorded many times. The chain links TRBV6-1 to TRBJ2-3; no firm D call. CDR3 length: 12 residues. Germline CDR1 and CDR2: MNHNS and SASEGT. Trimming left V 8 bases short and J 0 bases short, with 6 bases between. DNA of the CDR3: TGTGCCAGCTGGATTAGCACAGATACGCAGTATTTT. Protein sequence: CASWISTDTQYF.

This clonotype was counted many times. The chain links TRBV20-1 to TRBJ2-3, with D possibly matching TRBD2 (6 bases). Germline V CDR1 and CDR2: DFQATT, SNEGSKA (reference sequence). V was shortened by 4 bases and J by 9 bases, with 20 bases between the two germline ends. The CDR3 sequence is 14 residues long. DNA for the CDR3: TGCAGTGCTATGATTGAGGGACTCAAAGGGACGCAGTATTTT. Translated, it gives CSAMIEGLKGTQYF.

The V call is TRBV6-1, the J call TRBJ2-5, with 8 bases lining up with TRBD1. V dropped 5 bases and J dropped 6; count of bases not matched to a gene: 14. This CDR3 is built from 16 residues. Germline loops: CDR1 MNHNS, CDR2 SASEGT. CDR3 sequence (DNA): TGTGCCAGCAGTTTACGGACAGGGTTAGTGAGGAAGACCCAGTACTTC. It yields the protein CASSLRTGLVRKTQYF.

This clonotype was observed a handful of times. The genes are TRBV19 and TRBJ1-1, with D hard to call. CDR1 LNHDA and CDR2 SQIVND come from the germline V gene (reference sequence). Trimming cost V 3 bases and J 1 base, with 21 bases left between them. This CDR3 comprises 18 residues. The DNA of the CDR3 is TGTGCCAGTAGTATGATAGAGGGTTTGAGCTTTCGGAACACTGAAGCTTTCTTT. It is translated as CASSMIEGLSFRNTEAFF.

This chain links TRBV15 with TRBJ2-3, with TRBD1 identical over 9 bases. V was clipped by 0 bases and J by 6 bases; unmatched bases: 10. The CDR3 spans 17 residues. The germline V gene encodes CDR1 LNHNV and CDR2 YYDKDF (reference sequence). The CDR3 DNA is TGTGCCACCAGCAGAGATCCCTCCGGGACAGGGCATGATACGCAGTATTTT. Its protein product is CATSRDPSGTGHDTQYF.

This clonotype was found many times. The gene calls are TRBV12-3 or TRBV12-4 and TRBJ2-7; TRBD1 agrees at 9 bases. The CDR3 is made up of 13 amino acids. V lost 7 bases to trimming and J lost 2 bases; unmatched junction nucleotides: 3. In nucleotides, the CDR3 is TGTGCCAGCACCGGGGACAGGGCCTACGAGCAGTACTTC. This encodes CASTGDRAYEQYF.

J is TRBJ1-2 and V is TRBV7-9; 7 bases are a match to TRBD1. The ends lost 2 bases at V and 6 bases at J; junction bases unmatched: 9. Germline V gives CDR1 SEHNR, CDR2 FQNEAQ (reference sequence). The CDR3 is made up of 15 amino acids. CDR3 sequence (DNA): TGTGCCAGCAGCTTATCAGGGGGACAAGTAGATGGCTACACCTTC. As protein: CASSLSGGQVDGYTF.

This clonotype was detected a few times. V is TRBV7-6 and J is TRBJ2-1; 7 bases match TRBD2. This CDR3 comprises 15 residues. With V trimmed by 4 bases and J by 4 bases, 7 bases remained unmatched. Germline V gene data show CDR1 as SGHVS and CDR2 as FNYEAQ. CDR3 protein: CASSSSGGKYNEQFF. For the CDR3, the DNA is TGTGCCAGCAGCTCTTCCGGGGGGAAATACAATGAGCAGTTCTTC.

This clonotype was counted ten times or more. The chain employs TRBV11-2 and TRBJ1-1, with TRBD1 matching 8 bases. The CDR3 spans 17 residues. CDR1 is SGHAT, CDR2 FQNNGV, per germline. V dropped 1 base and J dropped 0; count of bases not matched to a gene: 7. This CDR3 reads CASSLGQGARVNTEAFF. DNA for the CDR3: TGTGCCAGCAGCTTAGGTCAGGGGGCGCGGGTGAACACTGAAGCTTTCTTT.

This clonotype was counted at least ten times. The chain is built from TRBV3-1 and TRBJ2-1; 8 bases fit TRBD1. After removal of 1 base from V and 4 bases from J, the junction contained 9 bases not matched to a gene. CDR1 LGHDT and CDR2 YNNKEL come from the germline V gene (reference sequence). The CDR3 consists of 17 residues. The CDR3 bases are TGTGCCAGCAGCCAAGGTTTAGGGCAGGGGGCGTACAATGAGCAGTTCTTC. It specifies CASSQGLGQGAYNEQFF.

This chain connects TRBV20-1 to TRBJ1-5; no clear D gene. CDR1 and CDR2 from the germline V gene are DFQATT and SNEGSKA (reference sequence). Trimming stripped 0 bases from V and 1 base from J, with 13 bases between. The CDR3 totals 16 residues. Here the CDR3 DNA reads TGCAGTGCTAGAGATATTGACAAGAGGAGCAATCAGCCCCAGCATTTT. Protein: CSARDIDKRSNQPQHF.

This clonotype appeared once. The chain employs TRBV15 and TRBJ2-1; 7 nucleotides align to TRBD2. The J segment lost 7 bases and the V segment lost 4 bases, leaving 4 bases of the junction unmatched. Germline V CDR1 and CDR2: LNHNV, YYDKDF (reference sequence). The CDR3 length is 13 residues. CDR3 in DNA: TGTGCCACCAGCAAGGGAGCGGGAAATGAGCAGTTCTTC. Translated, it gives CATSKGAGNEQFF.

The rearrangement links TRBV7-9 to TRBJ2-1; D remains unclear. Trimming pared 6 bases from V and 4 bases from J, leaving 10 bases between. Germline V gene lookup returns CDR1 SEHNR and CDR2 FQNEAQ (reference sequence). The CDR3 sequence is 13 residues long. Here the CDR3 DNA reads TGTGCCAGCAGGGGGTGGCGTTACAATGAGCAGTTCTTC. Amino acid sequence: CASRGWRYNEQFF. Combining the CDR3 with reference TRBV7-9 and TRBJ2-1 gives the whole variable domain DTGVSQNPRHKITKRGQNVTFRCDPISEHNRLYWYRQTLGQGPEFLTYFQNEAQLEKSRLLSDRFSAERPKGSFSTLEIQRTEQGDSAMYLCASRGWRYNEQFFGPGTRLTVL.

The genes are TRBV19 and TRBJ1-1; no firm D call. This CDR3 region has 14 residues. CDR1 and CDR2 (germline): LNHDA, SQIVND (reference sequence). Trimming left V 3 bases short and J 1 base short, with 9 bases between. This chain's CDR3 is CASSIRTPNTEAFF. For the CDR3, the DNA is TGTGCCAGTAGTATCCGGACTCCGAACACTGAAGCTTTCTTT.